Only one count was recorded for the clone carrying this T cell receptor beta chain. The V and J ends lost 5 bases and 8 bases respectively, with 18 bases between them. This CDR3 region has 14 residues. The germline CDR1 and CDR2 sequences are SNHLY and FYNNEI. The source of the sample is a study of control samples from healthy donors and cancer patients. Profiled with immunoSEQ multiplex PCR; TCRdb holds only in-frame clones, not every one. The sample has approximately 120,000 clones; 87% are singletons. What was sequenced was blood. The clonotype comes from a man aged 40-49 years in good health. V is TRBV2 and J is TRBJ1-2; maybe TRBD1 (6 bases). The chain's CDR3 is CASSTPDGGWGYTF. CDR3 in DNA: TGTGCCAGCAGTACCCCTGATGGGGGCTGGGGCTACACCTTC.